This entry lists 28 T cell receptor beta chains sequenced from one sample in a study of blood T cell repertoires in COVID-19 (dated by TCRdb to 2020 to 2021). The method behind the library was the immunoSEQ multiplex PCR assay. Entries here come from immuneACCESS through TCRdb and include only in-frame sequences with V and J called. Some clones fail to appear in such tables; in the studies checked, an unresolved V gene covers under half of the shortfall, and the cause of the remainder is unknown. The sample table holds 470,000 or so clones, of which roughly 90% were seen once. The leading ten clones occupy roughly 4.3% of the sample. The sample taken for sequencing was peripheral blood. All receptors derive from a woman aged 25-40 years with acute or convalescent COVID-19.

This chain uses TRBV27 with TRBJ2-7, with TRBD1 matching 9 bases. Trimming cost V 5 bases and J 4 bases; bases outside gene matches: 3. This CDR3 comprises 13 residues. CDR1 is MNHEY, CDR2 SMNVEV, per germline (reference sequence). The CDR3 DNA follows: TGTGCCAGCAGTGACAGGGGGAGGTACGAGCAGTACTTC. Encoded protein: CASSDRGRYEQYF.

To note about this clone: A read error may account for a junction end that differs from germline. The V call is TRBV13, the J call TRBJ1-2; TRBD1 might be the D (6 bases). CDR1 is PRHDT, CDR2 FYEKMQ, per germline (reference sequence). The CDR3 contains 17 residues. CDR3 residues: CASSLGRGGHTNYGYTF. The CDR3 DNA reads as TGTGCCAGCAGCCTAGGGCGGGGGGGCCATACTAACTATGGCTACACCTTC.

The chain uses TRBV5-1 and TRBJ2-3; no reliable D call. Germline-derived CDR1 and CDR2 are SGHRS and YFSETQ. The germline V and J ends were trimmed by 1 base and 2 bases, with 11 bases remaining between them. The length of the CDR3 is 15 residues. In DNA form, the CDR3 reads TGCGCCAGCAGCTTGAACTTCGAATTCACAGATACGCAGTATTTT. It translates to CASSLNFEFTDTQYF. The full variable domain, in which reference TRBV5-1 and TRBJ2-3 provide the parts outside the CDR3, is KAGVTQTPRYLIKTRGQQVTLSCSPISGHRSVSWYQQTPGQGLQFLFEYFSETQRNKGNFPGRFSGRQFSNSRSEMNVSTLELGDSALYLCASSLNFEFTDTQYFGPGTRLTVL.

The J gene is TRBJ1-1, the V gene TRBV7-9, with 7 bases lining up with TRBD1. V lost 11 bases to trimming and J lost 0 bases; unmatched junction nucleotides: 3. Looked up from germline, CDR1 is SEHNR and CDR2 is FQNEAQ (reference sequence). This CDR3 is 12 amino acids long. CDR3 protein: CAAGGLNTEAFF. CDR3 coding DNA: TGTGCCGCAGGGGGGCTGAACACTGAAGCTTTCTTT.

The chain links TRBV19 to TRBJ2-7, with a tentative D call TRBD1 (6 bases). V lost 5 bases and J lost 3, with 17 bases in between. CDR1 is LNHDA, CDR2 SQIVND, per germline (reference sequence). The CDR3 is made up of 15 amino acids. CDR3: CASSQALDRYYEQYF. The CDR3 DNA sequence: TGTGCCAGTAGTCAAGCCTTAGACAGGTACTACGAGCAGTACTTC.

This chain uses TRBV6-5 with TRBJ1-1; TRBD1 might be the D (5 bases). CDR3 length equals 14 residues. Trimming stripped 5 bases from V and 4 bases from J, with 14 bases between. Germline-derived CDR1 and CDR2 are MNHEY and SVGAGI. The chain's CDR3 is CASSNQGFGTEAFF. The CDR3 DNA reads TGTGCCAGCAGTAACCAGGGCTTCGGCACTGAAGCTTTCTTT.

The V call is TRBV14, the J call TRBJ2-7, with 8 positions matching TRBD1. This CDR3 region has 15 residues. In germline, CDR1 is SGHDN, CDR2 FVKESK. J gave up 0 bases and V 8 bases, and 9 bases lay outside the gene matches. Written as DNA, the CDR3 is TGTGCCAGCTCCATAGGACAGGGATCCTCCTACGAGCAGTACTTC. Protein product: CASSIGQGSSYEQYF.

The rearrangement uses TRBV6-5 and TRBJ2-2, with 7 bases aligning to TRBD1. V lost 0 bases, J lost 4 bases, and 5 bases stayed unmatched. Germline assignment: CDR1 MNHEY and CDR2 SVGAGI. The CDR3 is 16 residues long. CDR3: CASSYSGQATTGELFF. Here the CDR3 DNA reads TGTGCCAGCAGTTACTCCGGACAGGCGACCACCGGGGAGCTGTTTTTT.

The chain joins TRBV7-6 to TRBJ1-4; no clear D gene. This CDR3 contains 16 residues. Trimming pared 0 bases from V and 0 bases from J, leaving 8 bases between. Per the germline V gene, CDR1 is SGHVS and CDR2 is FNYEAQ. The CDR3 DNA reads TGTGCCAGCAGCTTAGCGCCGGTATCAACTAATGAAAAACTGTTTTTT. This translates into CASSLAPVSTNEKLFF.

This rearrangement joins TRBV4-1 to TRBJ1-2, with TRBD1 matching over 7 bases. The V gene end was trimmed by 4 bases and the J gene end by 6 bases; junction bases not matched to a gene: 17. Germline assignment: CDR1 MGHRA and CDR2 YSYEKL. The CDR3 runs to 17 residues. The CDR3 region has the DNA TGCGCCAGCAGCCCAGGACAGGCTCGGGTCTCCTTCGATGGCTACACCTTC. This codes for CASSPGQARVSFDGYTF.

This chain links TRBV4-1 with TRBJ2-1; 9 nucleotides align to TRBD1. CDR1 and CDR2 from the germline V gene are MGHRA and YSYEKL. CDR3 length: 16 residues. V lost 1 base, J lost 9 bases, and 10 bases stayed unmatched. DNA of the CDR3: TGCGCCAGCAGCCAAGTATTTCCAGGACAGGGGATTGAGCAGTTCTTC. Protein: CASSQVFPGQGIEQFF.

CDR3 in amino acids: CASSRPGETQYF. As DNA, the CDR3 is TGTGCCAGCAGCCGGCCCGGGGAGACCCAGTACTTC. This sequence joins TRBV7-8 and TRBJ2-5, with D unresolved. V lost 5 bases to trimming and J lost 5 bases, with 9 bases between them. The CDR3 extends over 12 amino acids. Germline CDR1 reads SGHVS; CDR2 reads FQNEAQ.

The table lists this clone with a count of one. The V and J genes are TRBV11-3 and TRBJ2-5, with a tentative D call TRBD2 (6 bases). CDR1 is SGHNT and CDR2 is YENEEA in the germline V gene. The CDR3 has 14 amino acids. The germline V and J ends were trimmed by 4 bases and 4 bases, with 13 bases remaining between them. CDR3 nucleotides: TGTGCCAGCAGCTCGAGAGCGGGCGGAGAGACCCAGTACTTC. Its protein product is CASSSRAGGETQYF.

This chain connects TRBV9 to TRBJ2-3; maybe TRBD2 (5 bases). CDR1 SGDLS and CDR2 YYNGEE come from the germline V gene. The V end lost 6 bases, the J end lost 3 bases, and 17 bases lay between the germline ends. The CDR3 has 15 amino acids. The CDR3 DNA sequence: TGTGCCAGCACCCCAGAACTAGGAGTGACAGATACGCAGTATTTT. Protein product: CASTPELGVTDTQYF.

V and J are TRBV5-1 and TRBJ2-1, with unresolved D. CDR1 SGHRS and CDR2 YFSETQ come from the germline V gene. CDR3 size: 13 residues. V lost 4 bases, J lost 9 bases, and 14 bases lay in between. The CDR3 bases are TGCGCCAGCAGCCTCTTAGAGGTCCGTGAGCAGTTCTTC. Translating gives CASSLLEVREQFF.

V gene TRBV28 combines with J gene TRBJ1-2; 7 bases map to TRBD1. The CDR3 totals 15 residues. Germline values: CDR1 MDHEN, CDR2 SYDVKM. Unmatched junction bases numbered 7, after V lost 6 bases and J lost 0 bases. The DNA of the CDR3 is TGTGCCAGCAGGACCACAGGGGTTCCTAACTATGGCTACACCTTC. Its translation: CASRTTGVPNYGYTF.

The CDR3 loop is CASSHTDTQYF. The CDR3 DNA reads as TGCGCCAGCAGCCACACAGATACGCAGTATTTT. The genes are TRBV5-1 and TRBJ2-3; D is unresolved. This CDR3 has 11 amino acids. Germline V CDR1 and CDR2: SGHRS, YFSETQ. Trimming cost V 4 bases and J 2 bases, with 2 bases left between them. The variable domain in full, with the rest retrieved from reference TRBV5-1 and TRBJ2-3, is KAGVTQTPRYLIKTRGQQVTLSCSPISGHRSVSWYQQTPGQGLQFLFEYFSETQRNKGNFPGRFSGRQFSNSRSEMNVSTLELGDSALYLCASSHTDTQYFGPGTRLTVL.

The CDR3, as DNA: TGTGCCAGCAGCTCGGGACTAGCGGGGGCCGGGCAAGAGACCCAGTACTTC. This codes for CASSSGLAGAGQETQYF. V is TRBV5-8 and J is TRBJ2-5, with 14 bases aligning to TRBD2. The CDR3 runs to 17 residues. Germline V CDR1 and CDR2: SGHTS, YDEGEE. V was clipped by 3 bases and J by 2 bases; unmatched bases: 6. Filled out from reference TRBV5-8 and TRBJ2-5, the complete variable domain reads EAGVTQSPTHLIKTRGQQATLRCSPISGHTSVYWYQQALGLGLQFLLWYDEGEERNRGNFPPRFSGRQFPNYSSELNVNALELEDSALYLCASSSGLAGAGQETQYFGPGTRLLVL.

The chain employs TRBV5-5 and TRBJ1-2, with TRBD1 identical over 7 bases. The trim removed 4 bases at V and 1 base at J, leaving 1 base unmatched. The germline V gene encodes CDR1 SGHKS and CDR2 YYEKEE (reference sequence). CDR3 length: 13 amino acids. CDR3 protein: CASSDRVNYGYTF. Written as DNA, the CDR3 is TGTGCCAGCAGCGACAGGGTTAACTATGGCTACACCTTC.

This sequence joins TRBV27 and TRBJ2-3, with TRBD2 as a possible D gene (6 bases). Germline V CDR1 and CDR2: MNHEY, SMNVEV (reference sequence). The CDR3 runs 15 residues. Trimming stripped 5 bases from V and 6 bases from J, with 18 bases between. The CDR3 DNA follows: TGTGCCAGCAGTCAGGACTATCAGAGGTCGGATACGCAGTATTTT. It specifies CASSQDYQRSDTQYF.

V gene TRBV9 combines with J gene TRBJ2-2; D is unclear. Trimming pared 3 bases from V and 2 bases from J, leaving 5 bases between. The CDR3 covers 13 residues. CDR1 is SGDLS, CDR2 YYNGEE, per germline. The CDR3 sequence: CASSELNTGELFF. Here the CDR3 DNA reads TGTGCCAGCAGCGAACTCAACACCGGGGAGCTGTTTTTT.

This clone was detected once. V usage is TRBV7-2 and J usage is TRBJ1-5; D remains ambiguous. This CDR3 region has 13 residues. V was clipped by 1 base and J by 3 bases, with 4 bases between them. CDR1 and CDR2 from the germline V gene are SGHTA and FQGNSA. CDR3 loop: CASSLVVNQPQHF. CDR3 nucleotide sequence: TGTGCCAGCAGCTTAGTCGTCAATCAGCCCCAGCATTTT.

This sequence joins TRBV24-1 and TRBJ1-5, with D uncertain. CDR3 length equals 16 residues. CDR1 KGHDR and CDR2 SFDVKD come from the germline V gene. The V and J ends lost 3 bases and 1 base respectively, with 12 bases between them. In DNA form, the CDR3 reads TGTGCCACCAGTGATCCCAGCGGCGGGAGCAATCAGCCCCAGCATTTT. It translates to CATSDPSGGSNQPQHF.

This clone occurred once. The chain combines TRBV12-3 or TRBV12-4 with TRBJ2-7, with 9 bases matching TRBD2. V shed 7 bases and J 2 bases; nucleotides not matched to a gene: 0. This CDR3 spans 12 amino acids. CDR3 sequence reads: CASTSGTYEQYF. The DNA of the CDR3 is TGTGCCAGCACTAGCGGGACCTACGAGCAGTACTTC.

V gene TRBV12-3 or TRBV12-4 combines with J gene TRBJ2-5; D not certain. CDR3 length: 13 amino acids. The V and J ends lost 6 bases and 0 bases respectively, with 8 bases between them. The CDR3 protein is CASSLQYQETQYF. CDR3 in DNA: TGTGCCAGCAGCCTACAGTACCAAGAGACCCAGTACTTC.

This clone showed up just once. The rearrangement uses TRBV2 and TRBJ2-5, with 12 bases that match TRBD1. Germline CDR1 reads SNHLY; CDR2 reads FYNNEI. Losses at the gene ends were 3 bases for V and 3 bases for J; bases not matched to a gene: 14. The CDR3 runs to 19 residues. CDR3 sequence: CASSETGTGGEDGEETQYF. The CDR3, as DNA: TGTGCCAGCAGTGAGACAGGGACAGGGGGCGAAGATGGGGAAGAGACCCAGTACTTC.

This chain links TRBV14 with TRBJ2-7; D uncertain. The CDR3 is 15 amino acids. V lost 1 base, J lost 3 bases, and 13 bases lay in between. Per the germline V gene, CDR1 is SGHDN and CDR2 is FVKESK. The CDR3 loop reads CASSQVSVNYYEQYF. CDR3 DNA sequence: TGTGCCAGCAGCCAAGTCAGCGTCAACTACTACGAGCAGTACTTC.

This clone has just one count. V is TRBV7-3 and J is TRBJ2-3, with D perhaps TRBD2 (6 bases). V gave up 2 bases and J gave up 0 bases, with 9 bases separating them. The CDR3 has 15 residues. From germline, CDR1 is SGHTA and CDR2 FQGTGA. The CDR3 DNA is TGTGCCAGCAGCTTAGCCGGGACTAGCACAGATACGCAGTATTTT. This encodes CASSLAGTSTDTQYF.